This T cell receptor beta chain was recorded in a study of blood T cell repertoires in COVID-19. Study information: Whether acute or convalescent, the COVID-19 samples came from the United States, Italy and Spain.

Data came from immunoSEQ multiplex PCR; TCRdb stores just in-frame clones and leaves some out. Here the sample spans about 93,000 clones, 89% being singletons. Patients at the Seattle site were enrolled during active infection and followed longitudinally. This CDR3 comprises 14 residues. The V gene's germline CDR1 is SGHAT and CDR2 FQNNGV. Between the trimmed V and J ends, which lost 5 bases and 3 bases, there was a span of 13 bases. This chain joins TRBV11-2 and TRBJ1-1; D is undetermined. The sequence came from a man in his 60s with COVID-19, enrolled during active disease. The specimen sequenced was peripheral blood. CDR3 residues: CASSAERWDTEAFF. CDR3 in DNA: TGTGCCAGCAGCGCAGAGCGGTGGGACACTGAAGCTTTCTTT.